This TCR beta chain was recovered during a study of control samples from healthy donors and cancer patients. Sequencing used immunoSEQ multiplex PCR; TCRdb keeps in-frame clones, though not all of them. This sample yields 120,000 to 150,000 clones, of which about 89% are seen a single time; less than 8.5% belongs to the top ten. The CDR3 extends over 13 amino acids. Trimming cost V 5 bases and J 3 bases, with 10 bases left between them. Sequencing was carried out using blood. The sequence derives from a man aged 18 to 35 in good health. This chain connects TRBV12-3 or TRBV12-4 to TRBJ1-2; D may be TRBD1 (5 bases). The CDR3 sequence is CASSLRTYYGYTF. CDR3 nucleotide sequence: TGTGCCAGCAGTCTCCGGACATACTATGGCTACACCTTC.